This T cell receptor beta chain was sequenced during a study of blood T cell repertoires in COVID-19 (dated by TCRdb to about 2020). For the study in its entirety: Collaborator samples came from the United States, Italy and Spain and covered acute and convalescent phases of COVID-19. The material from the prospective study consisted of cDNA or gDNA derived from T cells, B-cell-depleted T cells, or PBMCs. HLA class I and class II types, where available, came from metadata supplied by the sample provider rather than from assay-based typing. The repertoires were made available in a free public database intended to serve as a resource for research on the immune response to SARS-CoV-2. Samples were obtained from the ongoing ImmuneRACE study (first 160 participants) and from 1,000 to 1,500 subjects provided by 6 global collaborators. Nearly every sample came with metadata listing a de-identified subject ID, COVID-19 status, age in years and sex. Deeply sampled blood TCRbeta repertoires from subjects exposed to, actively infected with, or recovered from COVID-19 were included in the dataset. Broader findings and caveats from the paper: The quantity of clinical and demographic metadata differed by source and by participant and was supplied without curation.

Comment on this clone: Its antigen is currently not known. No quality values exist for individual bases; no much larger clone is one base distant.

The collaborating institutions used their own protocols to collect whole blood in K2EDTA tubes. For TCRbeta analysis, collaborators shipped samples as frozen whole blood, isolated PBMCs, or DNA extracted from either of those sample types. The immunoSEQ Assay, a bias-controlled multiplex PCR, was used to amplify TCRbeta CDR3 regions from genomic DNA. On the authors' methods: Nucleated cell counts per sample were estimated from amplification of reference gene primers within the assay. Sequence reads were collapsed and filtered to measure the absolute abundance of every unique TCRbeta CDR3 rearrangement. For each sample, productive Simpson clonality was calculated as the square root of Simpson's diversity index across productive rearrangements. TCRdb took over this immuneACCESS table, retaining in-frame rearrangements with V and J assigned. Such tables are incomplete; in checked studies, under half of the missing clones stem from an unresolved V gene, and the remainder is unexplained. That table furnishes V, J and clone size, whereas the DNA furnished D and trimming. Recorded for this sample are over 45,000 clones; roughly 82% of them occurred a single time. Around 7% of the sample lies in the top ten.

Sequencing was performed on peripheral blood. The TCR was taken from a man aged 40-55 years with acute or convalescent COVID-19.

Here the CDR3 is given as CASSSLAGGLGTDTQYF. The bases are TGTGCCAGCAGTTCCCTAGCGGGGGGGCTTGGCACAGATACGCAGTATTTT. This receptor chain uses TRBV27 and TRBJ2-3; 12 central nucleotides agree with TRBD2. For this chain, trimming is 4 bases at the V end and 1 base at the J end, and the number of junction bases without a gene match is 6. The germline V gene (reference sequence) supplies CDR1 MNHEY and CDR2 SMNVEV. The CDR3 has 17 amino acids, counting the end cysteine and phenylalanine. CDR3 DNA is the only sequence kept; it has 51 bases, read in frame from the first base.